These 21 T cell receptor beta chains share one sample of origin, sequenced in a study of blood T cell repertoires in COVID-19. Assay: immunoSEQ multiplex PCR; the TCRdb copy retains only in-frame clones and omits some. The sample has hundreds of thousands of clones; roughly nine tenths are singletons. The sequencing input was PBMCs or T cells enriched from blood (not recorded which). The receptors shown here come from a man aged 25 to 40 who had recovered from COVID-19.

V usage is TRBV19 and J usage is TRBJ1-3, with D perhaps matching TRBD1 (6 bases). Germline assignment: CDR1 LNHDA and CDR2 SQIVND (reference sequence). The V end lost 9 bases, the J end lost 1 base, and 10 bases lay between the germline ends. The CDR3 contains 13 residues. The CDR3 region is CASHRDSGNTIYF. The DNA for the CDR3 is TGTGCCAGCCACAGGGATTCTGGAAACACCATATATTTT. Filled out from reference TRBV19 and TRBJ1-3, the complete variable domain reads DGGITQSPKYLFRKEGQNVTLSCEQNLNHDAMYWYRQDPGQGLRLIYYSQIVNDFQKGDIAEGYSVSREKKESFPLTVTSAQKNPTAFYLCASHRDSGNTIYFGEGSWLTVV.

The chain is built from TRBV5-1 and TRBJ2-1, with D possibly matching TRBD1 (6 bases). Germline CDR1 is SGHRS and CDR2 is YFSETQ. The CDR3 runs to 16 residues. The V gene lost 4 bases and the J gene lost 2 bases, with 16 bases spanning the gap. The CDR3 protein is CASSPVERGTYNEQFF. CDR3 bases: TGCGCCAGCAGCCCCGTGGAGAGGGGGACCTACAATGAGCAGTTCTTC.

V and J are TRBV7-2 and TRBJ2-7, with TRBD2 matching over 10 bases. Unmatched junction bases numbered 6, after V lost 3 bases and J lost 4 bases. This CDR3 contains 15 residues. CDR1 and CDR2 from the germline V gene are SGHTA and FQGNSA. The CDR3, as DNA: TGTGCCAGCAGCTTCGACGGGACTAGCGTTTACGAGCAGTACTTC. This sequence encodes CASSFDGTSVYEQYF. The full variable domain, rest sourced from reference TRBV7-2 and TRBJ2-7, is GAGVSQSPSNKVTEKGKDVELRCDPISGHTALYWYRQSLGQGLEFLIYFQGNSAPDKSGLPSDRFSAERTGGSVSTLTIQRTQQEDSAVYLCASSFDGTSVYEQYFGPGTRLTVT.

The chain combines TRBV7-9 with TRBJ1-3; 8 nucleotides line up with TRBD1. CDR3 size: 16 residues. J lost 0 bases, V lost 5 bases, and 6 bases had no gene match. Germline loops: CDR1 SEHNR, CDR2 FQNEAQ (reference sequence). The CDR3 nucleotides read TGTGCCAGCAGCGACAGGGGAAAAAGCTCTGGAAACACCATATATTTT. Its protein is CASSDRGKSSGNTIYF.

This chain joins TRBV12-5 and TRBJ1-5, with D possibly matching TRBD1 (5 bases). The CDR3 is 13 amino acids. CDR1 and CDR2 from the germline V gene are LGHNT and FRNRAP. Trimming took 6 bases from V and 4 from J, leaving 10 bases between them. CDR3 DNA: TGTGCTAGTGGGCCCGACAGTAATCAGCCCCAGCATTTT. Protein product: CASGPDSNQPQHF.

The V call is TRBV10-1, the J call TRBJ2-6, with TRBD1 matching 7 bases. The CDR3 consists of 17 residues. Germline CDR1 WNHNN, CDR2 SYGVQD (reference sequence). Germline trimming cut 2 bases from V and 1 base from J; bases unmatched to any gene: 5. CDR3 DNA sequence: TGCGCCAGCAGTGAGCTAAAACAGGGGTCTGGGGCCAACGTCCTGACTTTC. The encoded protein is CASSELKQGSGANVLTF.

This CDR3 reads CAGDYRRVNEQFF. In nucleotides, the CDR3 is TGTGCCGGTGATTATAGACGGGTCAATGAGCAGTTCTTC. The chain joins TRBV21-1 to TRBJ2-1; the table's D call of TRBD2 was not tested on the DNA. TRBV21-1 is flagged as a pseudogene. The CDR3 loop spans 13 amino acids.

Only one count was recorded for this clone. The chain is built from TRBV28 and TRBJ1-3; 7 nucleotides line up with TRBD1. The J segment lost 3 bases and the V segment lost 3 bases, leaving 5 bases of the junction unmatched. The CDR3 is 15 residues long. Germline V gene lookup returns CDR1 MDHEN and CDR2 SYDVKM. CDR3 region: CASSLEGAGGNTIYF. The CDR3 DNA is TGTGCCAGCAGTTTGGAGGGGGCTGGTGGAAACACCATATATTTT.

The genes are TRBV6-1 and TRBJ1-2; 11 bases fit TRBD1. Germline CDR1 and CDR2: MNHNS and SASEGT. Germline trimming cut 3 bases from V and 4 bases from J; bases unmatched to any gene: 7. This CDR3 has 16 residues. Here the CDR3 DNA reads TGTGCCAGCAGTGAGACCGGGACAGGGGGTGCCTATGGCTACACCTTC. Residues: CASSETGTGGAYGYTF.

The V gene is TRBV13, the J gene TRBJ2-7; D gene unclear. CDR1 is PRHDT and CDR2 is FYEKMQ in the germline V gene (reference sequence). V was clipped by 5 bases and J by 0 bases, with 5 bases between them. The CDR3 runs 12 residues. Here the CDR3 reads CASSLSSYEQYF. The CDR3 nucleotides are TGTGCCAGCAGCCTAAGCTCCTACGAGCAGTACTTC. The full variable domain, in which reference TRBV13 and TRBJ2-7 provide the parts outside the CDR3, is AAGVIQSPRHLIKEKRETATLKCYPIPRHDTVYWYQQGPGQDPQFLISFYEKMQSDKGSIPDRFSAQQFSDYHSELNMSSLELGDSALYFCASSLSSYEQYFGPGTRLTVT.

The J gene is TRBJ2-7, the V gene TRBV19; D may be TRBD1 (6 bases). Germline assignment: CDR1 LNHDA and CDR2 SQIVND (reference sequence). This CDR3 has 15 amino acids. V was pared by 3 bases and J by 2 bases, with 14 bases between. CDR3 sequence reads: CASSIEGTTAYEQYF. The CDR3 DNA reads TGTGCCAGTAGTATCGAAGGGACAACCGCCTACGAGCAGTACTTC.

The V gene is TRBV9, the J gene TRBJ1-1, with TRBD1 matching 7 bases. V dropped 3 bases and J dropped 11; count of bases not matched to a gene: 10. The CDR3 contains 13 residues. CDR1 and CDR2 from the germline V gene are SGDLS and YYNGEE. In nucleotides, the CDR3 is TGTGCCAGCAGCGCGGTTCAGGGGGATCGGGCTTTCTTT. It encodes CASSAVQGDRAFF.

The chain uses TRBV27 and TRBJ1-1, with 7 bases identical to TRBD1. Germline CDR1 MNHEY, CDR2 SMNVEV (reference sequence). The CDR3 runs 13 residues. Unmatched junction bases numbered 4, after V lost 5 bases and J lost 4 bases. The CDR3 DNA reads as TGTGCCAGCAGTCGACAGGGAGGCACTGAAGCTTTCTTT. Amino acids: CASSRQGGTEAFF.

The chain couples TRBV7-2 to TRBJ1-1; possibly TRBD1 for D (6 bases). Germline lookup yields CDR1 SGHTA and CDR2 FQGNSA. V lost 1 base to trimming and J lost 10 bases, with 19 bases between them. The CDR3 is 15 residues long. CDR3 sequence (DNA): TGTGCCAGCAGCTTAGTGTTCGGAGGGGGAGGGCGAGCTTTCTTT. Translating gives CASSLVFGGGGRAFF.

As DNA, the CDR3 is TGTGCCAGCAGCTTCCGGGACACTCCCTACGAGCAGTACTTC. Its translation is CASSFRDTPYEQYF. The V call is TRBV9, the J call TRBJ2-7; perhaps TRBD1 as D (6 bases). Germline CDR1 reads SGDLS; CDR2 reads YYNGEE. Trimming pared 4 bases from V and 2 bases from J, leaving 13 bases between. The CDR3 spans 14 residues.

The chain is built from TRBV30 and TRBJ2-5, with 9 bases aligning to TRBD2. Per germline, CDR1 GTSNPN and CDR2 SVGIG (reference sequence). CDR3 size: 13 residues. V was clipped by 3 bases and J by 9 bases; unmatched bases: 8. The CDR3 here is CAWSLSGSKAQYF. The DNA for the CDR3 is TGTGCCTGGAGCCTTAGCGGGAGTAAGGCCCAGTACTTC.

The genes are TRBV4-1 and TRBJ1-2; TRBD1 is a possible D gene (6 bases). This CDR3 is built from 15 residues. In germline, CDR1 is MGHRA, CDR2 YSYEKL. Deletions cut 0 bases from V and 8 bases from J, with 16 bases between. CDR3 nucleotides: TGCGCCAGCAGCCAAGAGCCAGGGGAGGGGCCGGGCTACACCTTC. Protein: CASSQEPGEGPGYTF.

The chain joins TRBV4-1 to TRBJ2-2; D might be TRBD1 (6 bases). Germline values: CDR1 MGHRA, CDR2 YSYEKL. The CDR3 has 19 amino acids. V lost 3 bases and J 0 bases, leaving 20 bases between the germline ends. CDR3 sequence reads: CASSHSPGQLSPNTGELFF. CDR3 nucleotides: TGCGCCAGCAGCCACTCACCCGGACAGCTTTCCCCGAACACCGGGGAGCTGTTTTTT.

The rearrangement uses TRBV10-3 and TRBJ2-1, with D perhaps matching TRBD2 (7 bases). V dropped 7 bases and J dropped 5 bases, with 15 bases sitting between them. Per germline, CDR1 ENHRY and CDR2 SYGVKD. There are 14 residues in the CDR3. The DNA for the CDR3 is TGTGCCATCACCAGACTAGCAGGGGACAATGAGCAGTTCTTC. As protein: CAITRLAGDNEQFF.

The rearrangement links TRBV27 to TRBJ2-7; weak D call: TRBD2 (6 bases). The CDR3 spans 12 residues. Germline V CDR1 and CDR2: MNHEY, SMNVEV (reference sequence). The germline V and J ends were trimmed by 5 bases and 6 bases, with 11 bases remaining between them. In DNA, the CDR3 is TGTGCCAGCAGTGGAGGGAATCGCGAGCAGTACTTC. Protein sequence: CASSGGNREQYF.

J is TRBJ2-2 and V is TRBV9; 11 bases map to TRBD2. The junction had 3 bases not matched to a gene; V was cut back by 4 bases and J by 4 bases. From germline, CDR1 is SGDLS and CDR2 YYNGEE. CDR3 length: 15 residues. The CDR3 coding sequence is TGTGCCAGCAGCCTGGGACTAGCGGTCACCGGGGAGCTGTTTTTT. It yields the protein CASSLGLAVTGELFF.